The sequence of this T cell receptor (beta chain) was determined in a study of vaccination and CD4 T cells after COVID-19. Sample treatment: approximately nine-day PBMC culture with coronavirus spike peptide pools or control peptides (ViraFEST assay). As to this clonotype: The target antigen is unknown.

Points from the study as a whole: Median counts of SARS-CoV-2-reactive clonotypes increased from around 20 to 38; this difference was not significant.

The Oncomine TCR Beta short-read assay sequenced DNA from cultured CD4+ T cells. MiXCR, run by TCRdb on the PCR reads, gives a single entry per CDR3 protein. The data hold about 22,000 distinct CDR3 sequences, with 40% to 50% observed a single time. Trimming took off 0 bases at V and 2 bases at J, with 8 bases between the two ends. The CDR3 contains 14 residues. Germline loops: CDR1 SGHNT, CDR2 YYREEE (reference sequence). The sample consisted of CD4+ T cells from blood, cultured in vitro. This receptor was identified in a human donor who had recovered from COVID-19. The chain employs TRBV5-4 and TRBJ1-2; D might be TRBD1 (6 bases). The chain's CDR3 is CASSLETGNYGYTF. Here the CDR3 DNA reads TGTGCCAGCAGCTTGGAAACAGGGAACTATGGCTACACCTTC.